This TCR beta chain was identified in a study of OX40 agonist ivuxolimab in advanced cancers. Study background: Of mixed ages from about 23 to 79 and averaging about 56 years, the group was about 80% male.

The study's findings and limits: Expanded clones tended on average to be more numerous among CD8+ T cells than CD4+.

CDR3 length equals 13 residues. Looked up from germline, CDR1 is SNHLY and CDR2 is FYNNEI. On this clone: Its matching antigen is unknown.

TCRdb keeps only in-frame clones here, not all; method: immunoSEQ multiplex PCR. The repertoire consists of around 35,000 clones, with just under 80% occurring once and the leading ten covering roughly 13%. The genes are TRBV2 and TRBJ2-5, with 8 nucleotides matching TRBD1. The J call may be incorrect, as the DNA end agrees better with TRBJ2-7. The receptor was derived from an adult with an advanced solid tumor such as melanoma, head and neck, liver or kidney cancer. The material sequenced was CD4+ or CD8+ T cells sorted from blood, taken in a trial of the OX40 agonist ivuxolimab. DNA for the CDR3: TGTGCCAGCACCCATCAACAGGGGGACGAGCAGTACTTC. Its translation: CASTHQQGDEQYF.